These 13 T cell receptor beta chains originate from one sample sequenced in a study of OX40 agonist ivuxolimab in advanced cancers. The data were produced by immunoSEQ multiplex PCR, yet TCRdb's version contains in-frame clones alone and is incomplete. This table holds under 50,000 clones, over 70% found once. This material consisted of CD4+ or CD8+ T cells sorted from blood, taken in a trial of the OX40 agonist ivuxolimab. Receptor source: an adult with an advanced solid tumor such as melanoma, head and neck, liver or kidney cancer.

In DNA, the CDR3 is TGTGCCAGCAGTTTGGCCGGGTTTGCCGGGGAGCTGTTTTTT. Translated: CASSLAGFAGELFF. The gene calls are TRBV28 and TRBJ2-2; D is undetermined. V dropped 3 bases and J dropped 6 bases, with 11 bases sitting between them. Germline-derived CDR1 and CDR2 are MDHEN and SYDVKM. The CDR3 is 14 amino acids.

This clone was picked up one time. J is TRBJ1-6 and V is TRBV18, with 7 bases that match TRBD1. This CDR3 has 14 amino acids. CDR1 KGHSH and CDR2 LQKENI come from the germline V gene. J lost 8 bases, V lost 3 bases, and 4 bases had no gene match. In DNA form, the CDR3 reads TGTGCCAGCTCACCTCGACAGGGAGATTCACCCCTCCACTTT. As protein: CASSPRQGDSPLHF.

This rearrangement joins TRBV7-2 to TRBJ2-4, with unresolved D. V was clipped by 1 base and J by 0 bases, with 7 bases between them. Looked up from germline, CDR1 is SGHTA and CDR2 is FQGNSA. The CDR3 spans 15 residues. CDR3 sequence reads: CASSLGRVAKNIQYF. In DNA form, the CDR3 reads TGTGCCAGCAGCTTAGGACGGGTAGCCAAAAACATTCAGTACTTC.

The rearrangement joins TRBV9 to TRBJ2-3; D perhaps matches TRBD2 (5 bases). V was clipped by 3 bases and J by 2 bases, with 10 bases between them. CDR1 and CDR2 (germline): SGDLS, YYNGEE. This CDR3 is 14 amino acids long. The CDR3 DNA reads TGTGCCAGCAGCGACCGGGGTTCCACAGATACGCAGTATTTT. This gives the protein CASSDRGSTDTQYF.

J is TRBJ1-2 and V is TRBV20-1; no reliable D call. CDR1 is DFQATT and CDR2 is SNEGSKA in the germline V gene (reference sequence). The CDR3 has 11 amino acids. Deletions cut 2 bases from V and 8 bases from J, with 9 bases between. CDR3 in DNA: TGCAGTGCTAGATCCTGGTTGGGCTACACCTTC. This encodes CSARSWLGYTF.

The V and J genes are TRBV7-2 and TRBJ1-2; D perhaps matches TRBD1 (5 bases). The length of the CDR3 is 12 residues. V was pared by 1 base and J by 11 bases, with 11 bases between. Germline values: CDR1 SGHTA, CDR2 FQGNSA. The CDR3 here is CASSLGDGTYTF. The DNA for the CDR3 is TGTGCCAGCAGCTTAGGGGACGGGACTTACACCTTC.

This rearrangement joins TRBV18 to TRBJ2-7; the match to TRBD1 covers 12 bases. V was clipped by 0 bases and J by 7 bases; unmatched bases: 4. There are 15 residues in the CDR3. The germline CDR1 and CDR2 sequences are KGHSH and LQKENI. The CDR3 loop reads CASSPPGQGAGEQYF. In nucleotides, the CDR3 is TGTGCCAGCTCACCACCGGGACAGGGGGCGGGTGAGCAGTACTTC.

The chain uses TRBV4-2 and TRBJ2-7; tentatively, D is TRBD2 (6 bases). V lost 8 bases, J lost 1 base, and 18 bases lay in between. In germline, CDR1 is LGHNA, CDR2 YNFKEQ. This CDR3 has 15 residues. DNA for the CDR3: TGTGCCAGCTCCCCGGGGGTCGTCGAATCCTACGAGCAGTACTTC. Encoded protein: CASSPGVVESYEQYF.

This chain connects TRBV6-1 to TRBJ2-5; no firm D call. In germline, CDR1 is MNHNS, CDR2 SASEGT. The V gene lost 0 bases and the J gene lost 5 bases, with 7 bases spanning the gap. The CDR3 contains 13 residues. DNA of the CDR3: TGTGCCAGCAGTGAAGCAAGGGTCGAGACCCAGTACTTC. This codes for CASSEARVETQYF.

This clone was detected only a few times. The chain carries TRBV30 and TRBJ2-3, with D perhaps matching TRBD1 (6 bases). The CDR3 is 13 residues long. The V end was cut by 0 bases, the J end by 5 bases, with 9 bases between. Looked up from germline, CDR1 is GTSNPN and CDR2 is SVGIG (reference sequence). Here the CDR3 DNA reads TGTGCCTGGAGTGTCCAGGGGAAAGATACGCAGTATTTT. Translating gives CAWSVQGKDTQYF.

The chain couples TRBV2 to TRBJ1-4; the D is unclear. The germline CDR1 and CDR2 sequences are SNHLY and FYNNEI. V was shortened by 6 bases and J by 3 bases, with 8 bases between the two germline ends. The CDR3 consists of 13 residues. The CDR3 reads CASRESPNEKLFF. DNA for the CDR3: TGTGCCAGCAGAGAGTCTCCTAATGAAAAACTGTTTTTT. Drawing the rest from reference TRBV2 and TRBJ1-4, the complete variable domain is EPEVTQTPSHQVTQMGQEVILRCVPISNHLYFYWYRQILGQKVEFLVSFYNNEISEKSEIFDDQFSVERPDGSNFTLKIRSTKLEDSAMYFCASRESPNEKLFFGSGTQLSVL.

V is TRBV2 and J is TRBJ2-7; D is unresolved. Germline assignment: CDR1 SNHLY and CDR2 FYNNEI. The V end lost 1 base, the J end lost 5 bases, and 15 bases lay between the germline ends. This CDR3 is built from 15 residues. CDR3 DNA: TGTGCCAGCAGTGAAGGTCCTAACTCGGAAAACGAGCAGTACTTC. Its translation: CASSEGPNSENEQYF.

This clone was detected ten times or more. The gene calls are TRBV19 and TRBJ1-1, with D maybe TRBD1 (6 bases). With 5 bases removed from V and 1 base from J, the gap between germline ends came to 8 bases. Per the germline V gene, CDR1 is LNHDA and CDR2 is SQIVND (reference sequence). The CDR3 consists of 13 residues. The CDR3 DNA sequence: TGTGCCAGTAGTGCAGGGGCGAACACTGAAGCTTTCTTT. Translating it yields CASSAGANTEAFF.